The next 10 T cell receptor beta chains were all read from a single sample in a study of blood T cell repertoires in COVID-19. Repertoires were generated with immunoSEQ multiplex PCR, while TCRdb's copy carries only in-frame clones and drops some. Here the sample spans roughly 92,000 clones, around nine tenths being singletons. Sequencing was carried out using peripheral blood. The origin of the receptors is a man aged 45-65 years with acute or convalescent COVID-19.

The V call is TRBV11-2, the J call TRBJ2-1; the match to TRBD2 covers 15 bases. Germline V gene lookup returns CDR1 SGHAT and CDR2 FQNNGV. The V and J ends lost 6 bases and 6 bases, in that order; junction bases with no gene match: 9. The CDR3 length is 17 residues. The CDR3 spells CASRQQLGLAGGNEQFF. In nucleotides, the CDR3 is TGTGCCAGCAGACAACAGTTGGGACTAGCGGGAGGCAATGAGCAGTTCTTC.

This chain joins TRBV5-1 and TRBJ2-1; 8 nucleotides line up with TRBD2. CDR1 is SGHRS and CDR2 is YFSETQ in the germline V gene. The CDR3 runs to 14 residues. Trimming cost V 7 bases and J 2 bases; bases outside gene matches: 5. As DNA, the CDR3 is TGCGCCAGCGCTAGCGGGCTAGCCTACAATGAGCAGTTCTTC. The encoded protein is CASASGLAYNEQFF.

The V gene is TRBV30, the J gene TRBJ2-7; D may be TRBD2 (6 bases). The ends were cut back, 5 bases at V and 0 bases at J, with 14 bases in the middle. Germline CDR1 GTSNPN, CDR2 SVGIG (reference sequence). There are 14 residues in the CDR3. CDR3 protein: CAWSGSPLSYEQYF. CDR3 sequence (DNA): TGTGCCTGGTCCGGGAGCCCACTCTCCTACGAGCAGTACTTC.

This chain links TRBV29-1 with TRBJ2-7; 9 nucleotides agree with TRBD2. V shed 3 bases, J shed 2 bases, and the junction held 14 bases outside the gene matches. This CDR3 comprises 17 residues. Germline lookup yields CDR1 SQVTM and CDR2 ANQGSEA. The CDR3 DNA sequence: TGCAGCGTTGAGCGGCTAGCGGGATCCATCGGCGCCTACGAGCAGTACTTC. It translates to CSVERLAGSIGAYEQYF.

The CDR3 DNA reads TGTGCCACAGGACACCTCTACCAAGAGACCCAGTACTTC. Translating gives CATGHLYQETQYF. The chain joins TRBV10-3 to TRBJ2-5, with D perhaps matching TRBD1 (5 bases). V lost 10 bases, J lost 0 bases, and 12 bases lay in between. The CDR3 has 13 residues. Germline V CDR1 and CDR2: ENHRY, SYGVKD.

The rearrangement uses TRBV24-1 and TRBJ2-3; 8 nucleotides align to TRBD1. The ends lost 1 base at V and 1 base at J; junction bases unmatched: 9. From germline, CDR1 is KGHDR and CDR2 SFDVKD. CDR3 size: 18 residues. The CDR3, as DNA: TGTGCCACCAGTGATTTTAGACAGGGGCAGTTCGGCACAGATACGCAGTATTTT. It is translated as CATSDFRQGQFGTDTQYF.

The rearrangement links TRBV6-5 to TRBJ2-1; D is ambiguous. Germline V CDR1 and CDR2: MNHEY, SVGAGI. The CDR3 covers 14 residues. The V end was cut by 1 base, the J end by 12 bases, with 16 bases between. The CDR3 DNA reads TGTGCCAGCAGTTACTTGTCCCCGACTCACGTGCAGTTCTTC. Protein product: CASSYLSPTHVQFF.

In nucleotides, the CDR3 is TGTGCCACCAGTGACCCTAGACAGGGGGGGAATACGCAGTATTTT. This gives the protein CATSDPRQGGNTQYF. This chain connects TRBV24-1 to TRBJ2-3; 9 nucleotides line up with TRBD1. After removal of 4 bases from V and 7 bases from J, the junction contained 8 bases not matched to a gene. Germline V gene sequence: CDR1 KGHDR, CDR2 SFDVKD. The CDR3 totals 15 residues.

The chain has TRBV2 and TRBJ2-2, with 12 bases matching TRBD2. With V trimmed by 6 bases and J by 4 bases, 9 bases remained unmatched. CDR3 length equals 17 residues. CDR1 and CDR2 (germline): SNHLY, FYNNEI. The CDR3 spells CASSLTSGRGGTGELFF. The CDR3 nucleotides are TGTGCCAGCAGCCTGACTAGCGGGAGAGGTGGCACCGGGGAGCTGTTTTTT.

The CDR3 reads CASSYRGQNTEAFF. CDR3 DNA: TGTGCCAGCAGCTACAGGGGCCAAAACACTGAAGCTTTCTTT. V and J are TRBV7-2 and TRBJ1-1; 7 bases match TRBD1. V lost 4 bases to trimming and J lost 2 bases; unmatched junction nucleotides: 4. Germline assignment: CDR1 SGHTA and CDR2 FQGNSA. The CDR3 totals 14 residues.